The clone carrying this T cell receptor (beta chain) was counted at least ten times. The antigen is undetermined. The data are from a study of human T cells and chemical hapten exposure. The wider study: TCR yields per sample varied, mainly owing to small pooled library volume differences.

TCRdb re-called the RACE reads through MiXCR, storing one row per CDR3 protein. The sample lists 70,000 to 90,000 distinct CDR3 sequences, roughly 10% occurring once. This CDR3 has 16 residues. Unmatched junction bases numbered 8, after V lost 3 bases and J lost 6 bases. Germline loops: CDR1 KGHSH, CDR2 LQKENI. Study-wide findings and caveats: Controls had significantly fewer large CDR3 similarity clusters than were formed by expanded TCRs.

The time point: patch test 3, about 24 weeks after DPC sensitization. As for treatment: therapeutic diphenylcyclopropenone sensitization with weekly scalp DPC. This specimen was whole blood, taken in connection with sensitization to the hapten diphenylcyclopropenone (DPC). The receptor comes from a woman aged 45 to 65 with alopecia areata. Some clones in this sample may be carry-over from other donors' samples. V and J are TRBV18 and TRBJ2-1; 10 bases agree with TRBD2. CDR3: CASSPVKAGGSNEQFF. The DNA of the CDR3 is TGTGCCAGCTCACCGGTTAAAGCGGGAGGGAGCAATGAGCAGTTCTTC.